A selection of T cell receptor beta chains follows, all from one sample in a study of Graves' ophthalmopathy and Graves' hyperthyroidism. Each CDR3 protein gets one entry after TCRdb re-called the multiplex PCR reads with MiXCR. The sample lists around 51,000 distinct CDR3 sequences; roughly 52% were seen once. The specimen was peripheral blood. All receptors derive from an adult man with Graves' ophthalmopathy. CDR3s include the opening cysteine and the closing phenylalanine or tryptophan. Fields, in order: CDR3 protein, CDR3 DNA, V gene, clone size, J gene, D gene. A D gene is named only where the DNA matches it firmly. The size of a clone is reported for some rows only, either as once, few or many, or as a class for expanded clones.

CASRLRGNYGYTDTQYF,TGTGCCAGCAGGTTGCGGGGAAACTATGGCTACACAGATACGCAGTATTTT,TRBV5-6,NA,TRBJ2-3,NA
CASTVGTLKDTQYF,TGTGCCAGTACGGTCGGGACCTTAAAAGATACGCAGTATTTT,TRBV19,many,TRBJ2-3,NA
CSAKVSGRKNEQFF,TGCAGTGCTAAGGTTAGCGGGAGGAAAAATGAGCAGTTCTTC,TRBV20-1,few,TRBJ2-1,TRBD2
CASSLGGGRETQYF,TGTGCCAGCAGCTTAGGCGGCGGGAGGGAGACCCAGTACTTC,TRBV7-9,few,TRBJ2-5,TRBD2
CASSQVYGGRGSGANVLTFF,TGCGCCAGCAGCCAAGTATACGGCGGCCGGGGGTCCGGGGCCAACGTCCTGACTTTCTTT,TRBV4-1,NA,TRBJ1-1,NA
CASSEASGSTDTQYF,TGTGCCAGCAGTGAGGCTAGCGGGAGCACAGATACGCAGTATTTT,TRBV6-4,few,TRBJ2-3,TRBD2
CASSVDQSSYNEQFF,TGTGCCAGCAGCGTAGATCAGAGCTCCTACAATGAGCAGTTCTTC,TRBV9,few,TRBJ2-1,NA
CASSLGPGLAVSIGELFF,TGTGCCAGCAGCTTAGGGCCGGGACTAGCGGTGAGCATCGGGGAGCTGTTTTTT,TRBV7-6,NA,TRBJ2-2,TRBD2
CASSPQGPTSAGSYNEQFF,TGTGCCAGCAGCCCCCAGGGACCCACTAGCGCGGGCTCCTACAATGAGCAGTTCTTC,TRBV25-1,many,TRBJ2-1,TRBD2
CASSERLREAFF,TGCGCCAGCAGTGAGCGTCTCCGTGAAGCTTTCTTT,TRBV10-2,NA,TRBJ1-1,NA
CSAITSGRVETQYF,TGCAGTGCCATTACTAGCGGGAGAGTAGAGACCCAGTACTTC,TRBV20-1,medium-sized,TRBJ2-5,TRBD2
CASSEIYNEQFF,TGTGCCAGCAGTGAAATTTACAATGAGCAGTTCTTC,TRBV25-1,few,TRBJ2-1,NA
CASNLDGGSTDTQYF,TGCGCCAGCAACTTGGACGGGGGGAGCACAGATACGCAGTATTTT,TRBV5-1,many,TRBJ2-3,TRBD2
CASSYVTSGVYEQYF,TGTGCCAGCAGTTACGTAACTAGCGGGGTCTACGAGCAGTACTTC,TRBV6-6,NA,TRBJ2-7,TRBD2
CSVEDFGGGDQYF,TGCAGCGTTGAAGACTTTGGCGGTGGGGACCAGTACTTC,TRBV29-1,medium-sized,TRBJ2-5,NA
CASRASGLIIYEQYF,TGTGCCAGCCGGGCTAGCGGGCTTATCATCTACGAGCAGTACTTC,TRBV2,NA,TRBJ2-7,TRBD2
CSARDRTASTDTQYF,TGCAGTGCTAGAGATAGAACAGCTAGCACAGATACGCAGTATTTT,TRBV20-1,many,TRBJ2-3,NA